This T cell receptor beta chain appears in the sequencing data of a study of CD8+CD57+ T cells in acquired aplastic anemia. Study summary: Where healthy donors were concerned, CD4+ cells averaged approximately 10 million reads.

Germline CDR1 SGHVS, CDR2 FNYEAQ. The CDR3 is 13 residues long. The V and J ends lost 1 base and 4 bases respectively, with 7 bases between them. It was genomic DNA that served as the template for profiling TCR beta VDJ and CDR3. TCRdb called the reads again in MiXCR, with one record for every CDR3 protein. The table has 30,000 to 40,000 distinct CDR3 sequences, more than 65% seen once. This TCR was recovered from a human donor in good health, serving as a control. The chain combines TRBV7-6 with TRBJ1-1; D is unclear. Sequenced material: sorted CD4+, CD8+, or CD8+CD57+ T cells (not recorded which) from PBMCs. The CDR3 loop is CASSLGQSTEAFF. The CDR3 DNA is TGTGCCAGCAGCTTAGGACAAAGCACTGAAGCTTTCTTT.